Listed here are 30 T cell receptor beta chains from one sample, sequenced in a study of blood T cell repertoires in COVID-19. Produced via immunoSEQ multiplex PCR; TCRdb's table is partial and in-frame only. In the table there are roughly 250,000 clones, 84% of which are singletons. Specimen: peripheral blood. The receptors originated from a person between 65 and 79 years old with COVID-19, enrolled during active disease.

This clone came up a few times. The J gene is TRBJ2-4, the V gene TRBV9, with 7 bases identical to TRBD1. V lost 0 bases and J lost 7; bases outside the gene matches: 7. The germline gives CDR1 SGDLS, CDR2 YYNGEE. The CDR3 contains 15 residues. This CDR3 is CASSVAGAGGNIQYF. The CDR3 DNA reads TGTGCCAGCAGCGTAGCTGGGGCAGGGGGTAACATTCAGTACTTC.

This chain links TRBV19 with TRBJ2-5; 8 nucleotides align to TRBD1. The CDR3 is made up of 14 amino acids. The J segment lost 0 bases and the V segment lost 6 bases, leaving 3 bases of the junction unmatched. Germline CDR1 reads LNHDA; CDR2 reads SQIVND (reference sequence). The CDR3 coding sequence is TGTGCCAGTAGCACAGGGGGGAACCAAGAGACCCAGTACTTC. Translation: CASSTGGNQETQYF.

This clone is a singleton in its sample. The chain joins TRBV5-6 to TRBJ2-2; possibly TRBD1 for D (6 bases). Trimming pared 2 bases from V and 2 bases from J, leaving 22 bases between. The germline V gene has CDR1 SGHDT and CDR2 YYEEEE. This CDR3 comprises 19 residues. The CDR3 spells CASSFWSRLMTGNTGELFF. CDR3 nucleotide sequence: TGTGCCAGCAGCTTCTGGAGTCGGCTGATGACAGGAAACACCGGGGAGCTGTTTTTT.

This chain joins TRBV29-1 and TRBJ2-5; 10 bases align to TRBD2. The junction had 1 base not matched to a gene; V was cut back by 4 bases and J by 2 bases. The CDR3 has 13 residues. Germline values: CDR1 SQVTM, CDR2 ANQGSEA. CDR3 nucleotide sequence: TGCAGCGTTGGGGGACTAGCGCAAGAGACCCAGTACTTC. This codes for CSVGGLAQETQYF. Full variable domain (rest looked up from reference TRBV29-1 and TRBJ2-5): SAVISQKPSRDICQRGTSLTIQCQVDSQVTMMFWYRQQPGQSLTLIATANQGSEATYESGFVIDKFPISRPNLTFSTLTVSNMSPEDSSIYLCSVGGLAQETQYFGPGTRLLVL.

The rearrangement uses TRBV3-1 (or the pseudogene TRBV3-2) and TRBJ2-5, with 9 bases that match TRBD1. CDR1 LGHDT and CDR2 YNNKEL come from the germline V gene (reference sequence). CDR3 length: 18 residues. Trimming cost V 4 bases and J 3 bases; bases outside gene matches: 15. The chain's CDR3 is CASSPTYRDREDEETQYF. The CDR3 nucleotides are TGTGCCAGCAGCCCTACCTATAGGGACAGGGAGGATGAAGAGACCCAGTACTTC.

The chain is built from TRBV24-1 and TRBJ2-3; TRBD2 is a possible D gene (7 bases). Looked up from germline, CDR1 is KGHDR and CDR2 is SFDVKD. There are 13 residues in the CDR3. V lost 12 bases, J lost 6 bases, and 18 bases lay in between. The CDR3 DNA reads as TGTGCCGCGGGCAAGGGGGGGGCGGATACGCAGTATTTT. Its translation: CAAGKGGADTQYF.

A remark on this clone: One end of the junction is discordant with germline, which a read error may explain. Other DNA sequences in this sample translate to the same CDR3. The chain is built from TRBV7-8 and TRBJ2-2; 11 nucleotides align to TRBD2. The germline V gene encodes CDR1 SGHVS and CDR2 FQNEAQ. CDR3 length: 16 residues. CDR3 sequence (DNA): TGTGCCAGTAGCTCCGACGCTAGCGGGAGGACCGGGGAGCTGTTTTTT. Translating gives CASSSDASGRTGELFF.

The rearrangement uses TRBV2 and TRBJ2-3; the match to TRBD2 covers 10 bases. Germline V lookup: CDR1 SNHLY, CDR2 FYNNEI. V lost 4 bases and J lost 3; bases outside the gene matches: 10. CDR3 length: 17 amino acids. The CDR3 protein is CASSVPTSGASTDTQYF. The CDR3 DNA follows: TGTGCCAGCAGTGTCCCTACTAGCGGGGCATCGACAGATACGCAGTATTTT.

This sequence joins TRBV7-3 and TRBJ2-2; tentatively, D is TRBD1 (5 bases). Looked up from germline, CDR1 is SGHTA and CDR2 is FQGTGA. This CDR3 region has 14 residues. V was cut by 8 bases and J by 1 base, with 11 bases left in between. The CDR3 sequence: CASGMGQNTGELFF. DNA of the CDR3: TGTGCCAGCGGGATGGGGCAGAACACCGGGGAGCTGTTTTTT. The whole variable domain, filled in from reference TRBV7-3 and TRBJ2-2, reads GAGVSQTPSNKVTEKGKYVELRCDPISGHTALYWYRQSLGQGPEFLIYFQGTGAADDSGLPNDRFFAVRPEGSVSTLKIQRTERGDSAVYLCASGMGQNTGELFFGEGSRLTVL.

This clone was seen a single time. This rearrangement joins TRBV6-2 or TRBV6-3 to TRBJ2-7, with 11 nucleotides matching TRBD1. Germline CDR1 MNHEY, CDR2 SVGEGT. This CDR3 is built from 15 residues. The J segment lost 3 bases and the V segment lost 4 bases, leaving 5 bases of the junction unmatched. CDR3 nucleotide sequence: TGTGCCAGCAGTTCTTGGGACAGGGGGTTCTACGAGCAGTACTTC. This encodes CASSSWDRGFYEQYF.

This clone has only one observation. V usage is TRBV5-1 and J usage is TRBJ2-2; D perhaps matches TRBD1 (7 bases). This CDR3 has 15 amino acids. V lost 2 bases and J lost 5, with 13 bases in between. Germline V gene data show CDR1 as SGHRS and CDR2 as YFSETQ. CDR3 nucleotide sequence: TGCGCCAGCAGCTTCAGGGGGGAAGCAACCGGGGAGCTGTTTTTT. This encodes CASSFRGEATGELFF. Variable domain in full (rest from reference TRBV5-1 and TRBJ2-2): KAGVTQTPRYLIKTRGQQVTLSCSPISGHRSVSWYQQTPGQGLQFLFEYFSETQRNKGNFPGRFSGRQFSNSRSEMNVSTLELGDSALYLCASSFRGEATGELFFGEGSRLTVL.

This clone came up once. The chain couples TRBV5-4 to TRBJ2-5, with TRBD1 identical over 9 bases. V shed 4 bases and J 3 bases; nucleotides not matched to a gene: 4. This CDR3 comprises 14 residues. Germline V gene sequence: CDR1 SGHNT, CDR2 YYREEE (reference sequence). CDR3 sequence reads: CASSRTGVKETQYF. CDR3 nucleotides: TGTGCCAGCAGCAGGACAGGGGTGAAAGAGACCCAGTACTTC.

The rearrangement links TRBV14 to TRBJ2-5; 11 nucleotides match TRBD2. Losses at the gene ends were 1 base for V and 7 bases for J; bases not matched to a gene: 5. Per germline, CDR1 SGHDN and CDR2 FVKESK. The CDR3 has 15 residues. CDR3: CASSQATSGRGTQYF. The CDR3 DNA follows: TGTGCCAGCAGCCAAGCAACTAGCGGGAGAGGGACCCAGTACTTC.

As DNA, the CDR3 is TGTGCCAGCAGCTTAATCAGGGTGGTAGGCACCGGGGAGCTGTTTTTT. Its translation: CASSLIRVVGTGELFF. The chain employs TRBV7-6 and TRBJ2-2; D is perhaps TRBD1 (5 bases). Germline-derived CDR1 and CDR2 are SGHVS and FNYEAQ. V was pared by 2 bases and J by 4 bases, with 14 bases between. This CDR3 is 16 amino acids long.

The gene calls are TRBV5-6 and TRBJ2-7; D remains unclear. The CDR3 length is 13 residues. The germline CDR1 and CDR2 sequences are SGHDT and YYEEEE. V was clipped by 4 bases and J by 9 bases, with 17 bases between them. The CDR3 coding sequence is TGTGCCAGCAGCCTGGGCAGAATCTCAGGGCAGTACTTC. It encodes CASSLGRISGQYF.

CDR3 protein: CASKYGVRGRNQPQHF. CDR3 coding DNA: TGTGCCAGCAAGTATGGGGTCAGGGGGCGCAATCAGCCCCAGCATTTT. The rearrangement joins TRBV28 to TRBJ1-5; 8 nucleotides line up with TRBD1. The CDR3 runs 16 residues. Losses at the gene ends were 7 bases for V and 2 bases for J; bases not matched to a gene: 10. CDR1 and CDR2 from the germline V gene are MDHEN and SYDVKM.

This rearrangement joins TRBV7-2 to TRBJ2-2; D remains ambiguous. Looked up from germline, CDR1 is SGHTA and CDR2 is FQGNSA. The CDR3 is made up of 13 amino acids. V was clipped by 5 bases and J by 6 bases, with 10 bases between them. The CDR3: CASSRLHAGELFF. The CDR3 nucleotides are TGTGCCAGCAGCAGACTGCACGCCGGGGAGCTGTTTTTT.

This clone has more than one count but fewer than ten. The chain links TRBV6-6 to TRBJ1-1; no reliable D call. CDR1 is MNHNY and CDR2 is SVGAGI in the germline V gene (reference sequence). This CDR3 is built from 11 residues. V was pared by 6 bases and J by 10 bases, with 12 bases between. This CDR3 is CASRLESVAFF. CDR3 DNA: TGTGCCAGCAGGTTAGAAAGCGTAGCTTTCTTT.

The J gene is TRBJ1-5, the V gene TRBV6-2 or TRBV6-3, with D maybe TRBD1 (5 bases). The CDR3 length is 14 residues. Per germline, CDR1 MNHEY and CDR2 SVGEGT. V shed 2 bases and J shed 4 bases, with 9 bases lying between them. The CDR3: CASSYQPGNQPQHF. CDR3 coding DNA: TGTGCCAGCAGTTACCAACCAGGGAATCAGCCCCAGCATTTT.

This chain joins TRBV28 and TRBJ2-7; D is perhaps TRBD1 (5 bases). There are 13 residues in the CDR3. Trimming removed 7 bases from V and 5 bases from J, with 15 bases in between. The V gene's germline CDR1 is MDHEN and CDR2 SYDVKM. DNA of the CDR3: TGTGCCAGCACCCCAGACAGTCTTAACGAGCAGTACTTC. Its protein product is CASTPDSLNEQYF.

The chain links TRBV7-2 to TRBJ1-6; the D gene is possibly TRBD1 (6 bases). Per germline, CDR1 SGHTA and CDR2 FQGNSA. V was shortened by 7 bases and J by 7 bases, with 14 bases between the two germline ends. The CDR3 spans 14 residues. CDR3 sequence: CASNQQGWNSPLHF. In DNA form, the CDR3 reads TGTGCCAGCAACCAACAGGGCTGGAATTCACCCCTCCACTTT.

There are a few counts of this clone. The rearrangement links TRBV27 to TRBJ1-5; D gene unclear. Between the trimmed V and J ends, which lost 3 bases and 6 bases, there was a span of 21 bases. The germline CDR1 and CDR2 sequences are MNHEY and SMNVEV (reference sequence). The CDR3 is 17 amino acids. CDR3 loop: CASSLGFRGGSPQPQHF. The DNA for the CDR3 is TGTGCCAGCAGTTTGGGGTTTCGGGGAGGATCGCCTCAGCCCCAGCATTTT.

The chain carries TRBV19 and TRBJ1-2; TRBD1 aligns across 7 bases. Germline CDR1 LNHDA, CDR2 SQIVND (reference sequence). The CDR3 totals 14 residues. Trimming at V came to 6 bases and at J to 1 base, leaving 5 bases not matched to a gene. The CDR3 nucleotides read TGTGCCAGTAGCGACAGGGATTTTAACTATGGCTACACCTTC. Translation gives CASSDRDFNYGYTF.

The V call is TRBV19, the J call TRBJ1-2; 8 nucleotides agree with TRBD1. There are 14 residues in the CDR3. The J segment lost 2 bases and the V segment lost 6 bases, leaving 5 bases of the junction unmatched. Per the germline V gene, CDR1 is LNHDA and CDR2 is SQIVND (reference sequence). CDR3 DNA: TGTGCCAGTAGGGCGACAGGGGTGAACTATGGCTACACCTTC. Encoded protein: CASRATGVNYGYTF. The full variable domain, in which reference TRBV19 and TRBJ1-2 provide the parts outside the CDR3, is DGGITQSPKYLFRKEGQNVTLSCEQNLNHDAMYWYRQDPGQGLRLIYYSQIVNDFQKGDIAEGYSVSREKKESFPLTVTSAQKNPTAFYLCASRATGVNYGYTFGSGTRLTVV.

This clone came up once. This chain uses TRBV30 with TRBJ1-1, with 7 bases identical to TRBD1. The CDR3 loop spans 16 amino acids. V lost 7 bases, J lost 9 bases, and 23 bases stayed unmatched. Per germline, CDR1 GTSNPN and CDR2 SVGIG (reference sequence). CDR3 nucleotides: TGTGCCTCCGGAGGGGGCCGGGGTCCCCGGTTGGTGAAAGCTTTCTTT. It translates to CASGGGRGPRLVKAFF.

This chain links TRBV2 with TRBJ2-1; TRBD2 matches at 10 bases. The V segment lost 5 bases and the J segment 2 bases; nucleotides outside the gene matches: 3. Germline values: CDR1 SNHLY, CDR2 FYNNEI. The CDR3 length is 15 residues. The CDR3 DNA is TGTGCCAGCAGTTCGAGCGGGGGGGCCTACAATGAGCAGTTCTTC. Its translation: CASSSSGGAYNEQFF.

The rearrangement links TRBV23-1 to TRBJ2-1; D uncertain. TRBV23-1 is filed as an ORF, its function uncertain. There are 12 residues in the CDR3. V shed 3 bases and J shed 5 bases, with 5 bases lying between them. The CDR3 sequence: CASSQRDNEQFF. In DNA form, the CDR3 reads TGCGCCAGCAGTCAGCGAGACAATGAGCAGTTCTTC.

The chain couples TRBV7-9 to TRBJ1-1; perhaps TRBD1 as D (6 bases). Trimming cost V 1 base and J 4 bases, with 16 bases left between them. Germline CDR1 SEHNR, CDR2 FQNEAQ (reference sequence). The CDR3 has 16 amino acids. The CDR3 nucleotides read TGTGCCAGCAGCTTAGGATCAGGGGCATTGGGCACTGAAGCTTTCTTT. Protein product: CASSLGSGALGTEAFF.

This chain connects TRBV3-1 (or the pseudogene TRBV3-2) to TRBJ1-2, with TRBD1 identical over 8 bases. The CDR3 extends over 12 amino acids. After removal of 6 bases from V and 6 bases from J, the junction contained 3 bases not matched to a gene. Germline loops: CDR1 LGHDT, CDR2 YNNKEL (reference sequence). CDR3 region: CASRGDRHGYTF. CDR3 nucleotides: TGTGCCAGCAGGGGGGACAGGCATGGCTACACCTTC.

This CDR3 reads CASARQGRPTDTQYF. DNA of the CDR3: TGCGCCAGCGCCCGACAGGGGCGCCCCACAGATACGCAGTATTTT. J is TRBJ2-3 and V is TRBV5-1; 8 bases match TRBD1. V lost 7 bases and J lost 2; bases outside the gene matches: 9. The CDR3 is 15 amino acids. Germline CDR1 and CDR2: SGHRS and YFSETQ.